The next 8 T cell receptor beta chains were all read from a single sample in a study of cytomegalovirus exposure and HLA in healthy donors. Researchers ran the PCR with 60 Vbeta and 13 Jbeta primers. Clones were read by immunoSEQ multiplex PCR, and TCRdb kept only the in-frame ones, dropping some. The table lists 200,000 or so clones, 65% to 85% of them singletons. Material: PBMCs. The receptor set was obtained from a man between 45 and 60 years old in good health and CMV-seronegative.

The chain employs TRBV9 and TRBJ1-4; TRBD1 is a possible D gene (5 bases). Deletions cut 4 bases from V and 8 bases from J, with 18 bases between. CDR3 size: 15 residues. From germline, CDR1 is SGDLS and CDR2 YYNGEE. CDR3 coding DNA: TGTGCCAGCAGCCCCCAAGAGGGAGGGGAGGAAAAACTGTTTTTT. Protein product: CASSPQEGGEEKLFF.

Only one count was recorded for this clone. The V call is TRBV6-5, the J call TRBJ1-4; tentative D call: TRBD1 (5 bases). The germline CDR1 and CDR2 sequences are MNHEY and SVGAGI. V lost 9 bases to trimming and J lost 0 bases, with 14 bases between them. The length of the CDR3 is 15 residues. CDR3 in amino acids: CASRGTPATNEKLFF. CDR3 sequence (DNA): TGTGCCAGTCGGGGGACCCCCGCAACTAATGAAAAACTGTTTTTT.

The rearrangement links TRBV6-6 to TRBJ1-4; D is ambiguous. The germline CDR1 and CDR2 sequences are MNHNY and SVGAGI (reference sequence). The CDR3 runs 15 residues. V shed 6 bases and J shed 3 bases, with 14 bases lying between them. For the CDR3, the DNA is TGTGCCAGCAGAATTAGCTCTACGGCTAATGAAAAACTGTTTTTT. This sequence encodes CASRISSTANEKLFF.

This clone has only a few counts. In DNA form, the CDR3 reads TGTGCCAGTAGTTATTCGGCACCAGGCCAGCCCCAGCATTTT. It encodes CASSYSAPGQPQHF. The chain combines TRBV19 with TRBJ1-5; D ambiguous. The CDR3 spans 14 residues. The V gene lost 5 bases and the J gene lost 7 bases, with 15 bases spanning the gap. Germline CDR1 is LNHDA and CDR2 is SQIVND (reference sequence).

This chain uses TRBV5-4 with TRBJ1-1; TRBD1 might be the D (5 bases). The CDR3 extends over 15 amino acids. Germline CDR1 is SGHNT and CDR2 is YYREEE (reference sequence). V gave up 4 bases and J gave up 3 bases, with 16 bases separating them. CDR3 sequence (DNA): TGTGCCAGCAGCCATTTGGGATGGGGGGACACTGAAGCTTTCTTT. Its protein product is CASSHLGWGDTEAFF.

This rearrangement joins TRBV4-1 to TRBJ2-2; possible D gene TRBD2, 5 bases. Trimming pared 4 bases from V and 6 bases from J, leaving 12 bases between. CDR3 size: 14 residues. The germline V gene has CDR1 MGHRA and CDR2 YSYEKL. CDR3 region: CASSLVGGSGELFF. As DNA, the CDR3 is TGCGCCAGCAGCCTCGTTGGAGGATCCGGGGAGCTGTTTTTT.

This rearrangement joins TRBV19 to TRBJ1-5; 10 bases map to TRBD1. Germline V gene data show CDR1 as LNHDA and CDR2 as SQIVND (reference sequence). Losses at the gene ends were 6 bases for V and 2 bases for J; bases not matched to a gene: 16. The CDR3 length is 19 residues. This CDR3 is CASRKIRQGAMFGNQPQHF. CDR3 sequence (DNA): TGTGCCAGTAGGAAAATTCGACAGGGGGCTATGTTTGGCAATCAGCCCCAGCATTTT.

This clone was observed once. The chain has TRBV5-6 and TRBJ1-3; D is unresolved. V dropped 2 bases and J dropped 0 bases, with 12 bases sitting between them. The CDR3 runs 16 residues. Germline-derived CDR1 and CDR2 are SGHDT and YYEEEE. This chain's CDR3 is CASSFPDGYSGNTIYF. The CDR3 DNA sequence: TGTGCCAGCAGCTTTCCTGACGGGTACTCTGGAAACACCATATATTTT.